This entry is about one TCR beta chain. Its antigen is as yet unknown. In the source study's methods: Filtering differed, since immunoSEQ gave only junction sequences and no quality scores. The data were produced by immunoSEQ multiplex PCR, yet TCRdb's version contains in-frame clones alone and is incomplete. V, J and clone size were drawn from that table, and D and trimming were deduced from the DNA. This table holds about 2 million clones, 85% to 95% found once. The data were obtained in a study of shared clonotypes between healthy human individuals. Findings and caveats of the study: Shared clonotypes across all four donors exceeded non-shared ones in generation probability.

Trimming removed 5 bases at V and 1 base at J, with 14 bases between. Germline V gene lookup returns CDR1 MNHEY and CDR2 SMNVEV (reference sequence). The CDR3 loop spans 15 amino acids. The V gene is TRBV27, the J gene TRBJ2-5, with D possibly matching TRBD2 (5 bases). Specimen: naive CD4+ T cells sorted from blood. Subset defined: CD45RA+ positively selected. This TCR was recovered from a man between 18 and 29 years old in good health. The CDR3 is CASSTQLAGQETQYF. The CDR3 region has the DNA TGTGCCAGCAGTACCCAGTTGGCGGGCCAAGAGACCCAGTACTTC.